Below, one TCR beta chain is given with its context. The data were produced by immunoSEQ multiplex PCR, yet TCRdb's version contains in-frame clones alone and is incomplete. The profile covers about 130,000 clones, with under 90% appearing a single time and about 2% taken by the ten largest. These data come from a study of cytomegalovirus exposure and HLA in healthy donors. What was sequenced was PBMCs. This clonotype originated in a woman under 30 in good health and CMV-seronegative.

The CDR3 DNA is TGTGCCAGCAGCCCGGTGGCTAGCGGGAGGAGGTTTGCGTCTCAGGAGACCCAGTACTTC. Translation gives CASSPVASGRRFASQETQYF. The chain links TRBV2 to TRBJ2-5; TRBD2 matches at 11 bases. V was pared by 6 bases and J by 5 bases, with 23 bases of the junction left unmatched. CDR3 length: 20 amino acids. Germline CDR1 SNHLY, CDR2 FYNNEI.